The 17 T cell receptor beta chains given below trace back to one sample, sequenced in a study of CD8 T cells in ankylosing spondylitis. TCRdb independently ran MiXCR on the 5' RACE reads; one entry per CDR3 protein. The sample holds about 240,000 distinct CDR3 sequences; about 10% are singletons and the top ten take 6.8%. The sample consisted of blood, either unsorted or a sorted T cell fraction (not recorded which). These receptors were obtained from a male donor with ankylosing spondylitis or in good health (not recorded which).

This clonotype was counted ten times or more. The chain combines TRBV5-4 with TRBJ2-1, with D perhaps given as TRBD1 or TRBD2 (5 bases each). In germline, CDR1 is SGHNT, CDR2 YYREEE (reference sequence). Trimming removed 4 bases at V and 3 bases at J, with 14 bases between. The length of the CDR3 is 15 residues. CDR3 loop: CASSPGTLSYNEQFF. The DNA for the CDR3 is TGTGCCAGCAGCCCCGGGACGCTCAGCTACAATGAGCAGTTCTTC.

This clonotype was detected a few times. CDR3 loop: CAWSVWADTQYF. In DNA, the CDR3 is TGTGCCTGGAGTGTCTGGGCAGATACGCAGTATTTT. The chain uses TRBV30 and TRBJ2-3; no firm D call. Germline-derived CDR1 and CDR2 are GTSNPN and SVGIG (reference sequence). Trimming took off 0 bases at V and 4 bases at J, with 5 bases between the two ends. The CDR3 totals 12 residues. The entire variable domain, with the rest obtained from reference TRBV30 and TRBJ2-3, is as follows: SQTIHQWPATLVQPVGSPLSLECTVEGTSNPNLYWYRQAAGRGLQLLFYSVGIGQISSEVPQNLSASRPQDRQFILSSKKLLLSDSGFYLCAWSVWADTQYFGPGTRLTVL.

This clonotype was recorded many times. The J gene is TRBJ2-2, the V gene TRBV5-1; no clear D. Germline V gene data show CDR1 as SGHRS and CDR2 as YFSETQ. The CDR3 extends over 13 amino acids. Trimming left V 4 bases short and J 1 base short, with 5 bases between. CDR3 nucleotide sequence: TGCGCCAGCAGCCTCGGGAACACCGGGGAGCTGTTTTTT. Its protein is CASSLGNTGELFF.

In its sample, this clonotype was seen many times. V usage is TRBV5-1 and J usage is TRBJ2-1, with unresolved D. The germline V gene encodes CDR1 SGHRS and CDR2 YFSETQ. Trimming took off 1 base at V and 6 bases at J, with 11 bases between the two ends. The CDR3 runs 14 residues. The CDR3 loop is CASSLRSNSNEQFF. CDR3 nucleotides: TGCGCCAGCAGCTTGCGTAGCAACAGCAATGAGCAGTTCTTC.

This clonotype turned up a few times. V gene TRBV7-8 combines with J gene TRBJ2-3; 8 nucleotides line up with TRBD1. The germline V gene has CDR1 SGHVS and CDR2 FQNEAQ. J lost 0 bases, V lost 5 bases, and 4 bases had no gene match. The CDR3 length is 15 residues. The CDR3 DNA reads TGTGCCAGCAGCGACAGGGGCTTCAGCACAGATACGCAGTATTTT. This sequence encodes CASSDRGFSTDTQYF.

This clonotype came up many times. J is TRBJ1-5 and V is TRBV5-1; 10 positions match TRBD1. With 4 bases clipped from V and 4 bases from J, the junction kept 5 bases outside the gene matches. Germline CDR1 and CDR2: SGHRS and YFSETQ. CDR3 length: 15 residues. The CDR3 DNA reads as TGCGCCAGCAGCCTGGAGGGACAGGGGAATCAGCCCCAGCATTTT. This codes for CASSLEGQGNQPQHF.

This clonotype was seen many times. The V call is TRBV29-1, the J call TRBJ2-3; possible D gene TRBD2, 5 bases. The CDR3 runs to 13 residues. V dropped 2 bases and J dropped 1 base, with 7 bases sitting between them. Looked up from germline, CDR1 is SQVTM and CDR2 is ANQGSEA. The CDR3 nucleotides read TGCAGCGTTGAACCGAGGGGCACAGATACGCAGTATTTT. This translates into CSVEPRGTDTQYF.

The chain has TRBV29-1 and TRBJ2-1; a possible D gene is TRBD1 (6 bases). CDR3 size: 17 residues. Germline CDR1 reads SQVTM; CDR2 reads ANQGSEA. V lost 1 base and J lost 0, with 16 bases in between. The CDR3 here is CSVEGSLGAGSYNEQFF. In nucleotides, the CDR3 is TGCAGCGTTGAAGGGTCTCTGGGGGCGGGCTCCTACAATGAGCAGTTCTTC.

This clonotype showed up many times. The genes are TRBV2 and TRBJ2-5; 10 positions match TRBD2. Per germline, CDR1 SNHLY and CDR2 FYNNEI. The CDR3 totals 11 residues. The junction had 3 bases not matched to a gene; V was cut back by 5 bases and J by 12 bases. CDR3 in DNA: TGTGCCAGCAGTTCAACTAGCGGGGAGTACTTC. Translating gives CASSSTSGEYF.

This clonotype was detected many times. This chain uses TRBV15 with TRBJ1-1; 7 bases line up with TRBD1. This CDR3 region has 15 residues. Germline V lookup: CDR1 LNHNV, CDR2 YYDKDF (reference sequence). After removal of 2 bases from V and 1 base from J, the junction contained 4 bases not matched to a gene. The CDR3 is CATSRRQGTNTEAFF. CDR3 in DNA: TGTGCCACCAGCAGACGACAGGGCACGAACACTGAAGCTTTCTTT.

This clonotype has at least ten counts. The V and J genes are TRBV29-1 and TRBJ2-2; 7 bases agree with TRBD1. The CDR3 has 14 residues. Germline trimming cut 5 bases from V and 7 bases from J; bases unmatched to any gene: 10. Germline loops: CDR1 SQVTM, CDR2 ANQGSEA. The CDR3 region is CSVRDLTGVGELFF. CDR3 nucleotide sequence: TGCAGCGTTCGCGACTTAACAGGGGTCGGGGAGCTGTTTTTT.

V usage is TRBV2 and J usage is TRBJ2-2, with 7 bases fitting TRBD2. This CDR3 region has 14 residues. After removal of 10 bases from V and 1 base from J, the junction contained 6 bases not matched to a gene. Germline V gene lookup returns CDR1 SNHLY and CDR2 FYNNEI. The CDR3 is CATSSGRNTGELFF. CDR3 sequence (DNA): TGTGCCACCTCTAGCGGACGGAACACCGGGGAGCTGTTTTTT.

This clonotype was picked up a small number of times. The rearrangement joins TRBV6-1 to TRBJ2-7; 9 bases are shared with TRBD2. Germline-derived CDR1 and CDR2 are MNHNS and SASEGT. This CDR3 has 14 residues. The J segment lost 2 bases and the V segment lost 5 bases, leaving 4 bases of the junction unmatched. CDR3 region: CASSRIAGAYEQYF. CDR3 sequence (DNA): TGTGCCAGCAGTAGAATAGCGGGAGCCTACGAGCAGTACTTC.

This clonotype was counted many times. The chain uses TRBV28 and TRBJ2-3, with 10 bases fitting TRBD1. Germline lookup yields CDR1 MDHEN and CDR2 SYDVKM. With 1 base clipped from V and 9 bases from J, the junction kept 13 bases outside the gene matches. The CDR3 contains 17 residues. This CDR3 reads CASSLFPRGQGPSTQYF. The CDR3 nucleotides are TGTGCCAGCAGTTTATTTCCCCGGGGACAGGGGCCGTCGACGCAGTATTTT.

The sample holds many counts of this clonotype. This chain links TRBV5-1 with TRBJ2-1; D is ambiguous. V was clipped by 0 bases and J by 0 bases, with 7 bases between them. CDR3 length: 15 residues. Germline lookup yields CDR1 SGHRS and CDR2 YFSETQ. The CDR3 bases are TGCGCCAGCAGCTTGGCCCAAGCCTCCTACAATGAGCAGTTCTTC. This gives the protein CASSLAQASYNEQFF.

This clonotype was seen many times. The V and J genes are TRBV11-2 and TRBJ2-1, with 7 nucleotides matching TRBD2. With V trimmed by 0 bases and J by 7 bases, 6 bases remained unmatched. In germline, CDR1 is SGHAT, CDR2 FQNNGV. CDR3 length equals 15 residues. CDR3 sequence reads: CASSLDPLAFNEQFF. CDR3 in DNA: TGTGCCAGCAGCTTAGATCCACTAGCGTTTAATGAGCAGTTCTTC.

This clonotype showed up many times. The chain joins TRBV9 to TRBJ2-3, with D maybe TRBD1 (7 bases). CDR1 and CDR2 from the germline V gene are SGDLS and YYNGEE. The germline V and J ends were trimmed by 0 bases and 1 base, with 15 bases remaining between them. The CDR3 sequence is 17 residues long. The CDR3 here is CASSVGFRRGRTDTQYF. The CDR3 region has the DNA TGTGCCAGCAGCGTAGGCTTTAGGAGGGGGCGCACAGATACGCAGTATTTT.